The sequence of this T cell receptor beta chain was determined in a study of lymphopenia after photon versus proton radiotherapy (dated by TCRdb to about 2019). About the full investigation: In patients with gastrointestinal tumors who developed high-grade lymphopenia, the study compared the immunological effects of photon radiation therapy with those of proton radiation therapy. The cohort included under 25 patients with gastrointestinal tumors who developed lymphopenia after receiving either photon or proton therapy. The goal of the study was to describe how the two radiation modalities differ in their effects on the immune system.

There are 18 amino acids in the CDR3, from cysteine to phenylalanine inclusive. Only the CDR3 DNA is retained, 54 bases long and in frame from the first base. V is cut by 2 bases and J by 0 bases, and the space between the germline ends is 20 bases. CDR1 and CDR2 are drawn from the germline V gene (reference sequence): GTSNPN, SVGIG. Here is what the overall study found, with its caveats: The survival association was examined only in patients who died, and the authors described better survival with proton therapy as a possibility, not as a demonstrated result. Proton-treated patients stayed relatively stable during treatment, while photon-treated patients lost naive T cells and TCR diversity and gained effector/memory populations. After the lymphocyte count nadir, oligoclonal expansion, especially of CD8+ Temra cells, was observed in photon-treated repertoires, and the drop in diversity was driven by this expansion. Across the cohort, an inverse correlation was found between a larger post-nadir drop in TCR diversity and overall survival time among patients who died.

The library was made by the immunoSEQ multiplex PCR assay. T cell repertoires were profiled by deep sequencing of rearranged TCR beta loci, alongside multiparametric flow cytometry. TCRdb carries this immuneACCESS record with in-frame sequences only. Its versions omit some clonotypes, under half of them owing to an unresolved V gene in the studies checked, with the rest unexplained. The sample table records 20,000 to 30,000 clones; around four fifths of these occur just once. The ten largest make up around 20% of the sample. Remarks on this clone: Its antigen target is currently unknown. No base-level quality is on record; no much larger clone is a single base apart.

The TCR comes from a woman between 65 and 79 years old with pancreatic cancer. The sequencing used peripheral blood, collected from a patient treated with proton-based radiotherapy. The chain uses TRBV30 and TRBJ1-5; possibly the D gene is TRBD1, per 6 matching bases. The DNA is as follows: TGTGCCTGGAGTTACCCCGAAACAGGGACTTATAGCAATCAGCCCCAGCATTTT. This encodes CAWSYPETGTYSNQPQHF.